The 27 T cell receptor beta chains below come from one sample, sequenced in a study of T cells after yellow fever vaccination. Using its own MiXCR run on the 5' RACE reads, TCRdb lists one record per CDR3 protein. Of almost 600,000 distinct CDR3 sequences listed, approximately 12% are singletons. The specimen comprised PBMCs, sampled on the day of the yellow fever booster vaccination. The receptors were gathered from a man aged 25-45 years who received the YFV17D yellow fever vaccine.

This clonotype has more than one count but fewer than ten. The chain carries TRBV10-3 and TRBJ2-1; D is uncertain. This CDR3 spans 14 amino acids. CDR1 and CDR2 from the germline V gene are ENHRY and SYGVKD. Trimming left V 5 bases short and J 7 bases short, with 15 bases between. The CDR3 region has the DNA TGTGCCATCAGTCCCACCCCGCAAACAAATGAGCAGTTCTTC. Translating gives CAISPTPQTNEQFF.

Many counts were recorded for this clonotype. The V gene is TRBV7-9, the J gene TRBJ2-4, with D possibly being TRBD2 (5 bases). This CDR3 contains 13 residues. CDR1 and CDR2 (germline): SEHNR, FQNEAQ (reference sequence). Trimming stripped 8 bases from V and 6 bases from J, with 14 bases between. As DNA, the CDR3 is TGTGCCAGCGCTGGGGAGAGGAGAAACATTCAGTACTTC. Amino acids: CASAGERRNIQYF.

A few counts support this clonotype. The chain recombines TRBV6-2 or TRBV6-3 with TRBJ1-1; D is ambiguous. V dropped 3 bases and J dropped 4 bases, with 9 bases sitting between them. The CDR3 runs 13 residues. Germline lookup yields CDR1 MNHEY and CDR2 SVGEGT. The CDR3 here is CASSYQDGTEAFF. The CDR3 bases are TGTGCCAGCAGTTATCAGGATGGCACTGAAGCTTTCTTT.

The CDR3 here is CASSGSVNTEAFF. CDR3 in DNA: TGTGCCAGCAGCGGCAGTGTGAACACTGAAGCTTTCTTT. The J gene is TRBJ1-1, the V gene TRBV7-2, with D unresolved. The CDR3 length is 13 residues. Between the trimmed V and J ends, which lost 5 bases and 0 bases, there was a span of 7 bases. Germline V lookup: CDR1 SGHTA, CDR2 FQGNSA.

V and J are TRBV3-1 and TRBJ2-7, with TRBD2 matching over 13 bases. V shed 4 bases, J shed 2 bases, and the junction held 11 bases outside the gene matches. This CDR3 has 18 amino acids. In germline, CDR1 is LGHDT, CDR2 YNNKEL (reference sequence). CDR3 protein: CASSPLGQTSGRAYEQYF. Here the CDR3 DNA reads TGTGCCAGCAGCCCACTCGGCCAAACTAGCGGGAGGGCCTACGAGCAGTACTTC.

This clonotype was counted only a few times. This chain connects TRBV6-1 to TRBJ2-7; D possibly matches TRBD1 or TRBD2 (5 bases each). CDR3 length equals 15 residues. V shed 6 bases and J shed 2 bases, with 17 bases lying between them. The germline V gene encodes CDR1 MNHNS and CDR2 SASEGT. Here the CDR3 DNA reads TGTGCCAGCAGGAGATGGGACCAAACAACCTACGAGCAGTACTTC. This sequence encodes CASRRWDQTTYEQYF.

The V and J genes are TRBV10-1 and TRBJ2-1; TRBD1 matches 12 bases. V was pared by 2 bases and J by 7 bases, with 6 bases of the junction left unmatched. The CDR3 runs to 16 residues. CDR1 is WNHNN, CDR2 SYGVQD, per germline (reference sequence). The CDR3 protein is CASSEPGQGAANEQFF. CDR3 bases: TGCGCCAGCAGTGAGCCGGGACAGGGGGCGGCAAATGAGCAGTTCTTC.

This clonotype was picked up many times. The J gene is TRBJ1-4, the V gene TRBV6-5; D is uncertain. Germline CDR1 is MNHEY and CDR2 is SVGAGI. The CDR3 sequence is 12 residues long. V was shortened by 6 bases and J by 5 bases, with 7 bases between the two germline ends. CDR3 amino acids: CASRTGNEKLFF. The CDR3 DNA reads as TGTGCCAGCAGGACGGGGAATGAAAAACTGTTTTTT.

The CDR3 here is CAWNPGVDEKLFF. The CDR3 region has the DNA TGTGCCTGGAACCCAGGGGTCGACGAAAAACTGTTTTTT. The chain recombines TRBV30 with TRBJ1-4; a possible D gene is TRBD1 (6 bases). Trimming pared 4 bases from V and 8 bases from J, leaving 14 bases between. Per germline, CDR1 GTSNPN and CDR2 SVGIG (reference sequence). There are 13 residues in the CDR3.

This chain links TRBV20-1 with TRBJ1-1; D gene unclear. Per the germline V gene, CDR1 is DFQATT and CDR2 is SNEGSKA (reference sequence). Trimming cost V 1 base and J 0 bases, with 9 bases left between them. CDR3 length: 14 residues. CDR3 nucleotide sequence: TGCAGTGCTAGAGGAGGGTCGATGAACACTGAAGCTTTCTTT. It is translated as CSARGGSMNTEAFF.

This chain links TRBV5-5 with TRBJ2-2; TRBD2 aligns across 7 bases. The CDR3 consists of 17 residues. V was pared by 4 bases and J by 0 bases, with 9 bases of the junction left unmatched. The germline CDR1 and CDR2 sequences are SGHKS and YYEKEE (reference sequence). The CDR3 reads CASSPRRLAANTGELFF. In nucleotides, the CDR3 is TGTGCCAGCAGCCCCCGCCGCCTAGCGGCGAACACCGGGGAGCTGTTTTTT.

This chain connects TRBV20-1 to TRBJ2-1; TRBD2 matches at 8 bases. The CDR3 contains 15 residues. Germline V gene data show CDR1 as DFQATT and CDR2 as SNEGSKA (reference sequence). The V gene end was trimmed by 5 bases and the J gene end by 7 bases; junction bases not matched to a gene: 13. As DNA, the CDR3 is TGCAGTGCTCCGATTAAGCGGGAGTGGTGGAATGAGCAGTTCTTC. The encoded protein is CSAPIKREWWNEQFF.

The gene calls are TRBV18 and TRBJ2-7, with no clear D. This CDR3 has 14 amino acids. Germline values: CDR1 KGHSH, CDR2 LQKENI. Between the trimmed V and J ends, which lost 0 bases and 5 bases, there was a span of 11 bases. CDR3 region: CASSPPVAGHEQYF. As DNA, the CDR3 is TGTGCCAGCTCACCACCGGTAGCCGGCCACGAGCAGTACTTC.

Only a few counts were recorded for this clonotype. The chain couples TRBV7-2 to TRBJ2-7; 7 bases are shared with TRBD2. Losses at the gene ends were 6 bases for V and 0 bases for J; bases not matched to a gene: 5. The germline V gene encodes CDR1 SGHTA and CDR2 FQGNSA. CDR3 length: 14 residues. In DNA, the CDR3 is TGTGCCAGCAGACTAGCGTCAAACTCCTACGAGCAGTACTTC. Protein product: CASRLASNSYEQYF.

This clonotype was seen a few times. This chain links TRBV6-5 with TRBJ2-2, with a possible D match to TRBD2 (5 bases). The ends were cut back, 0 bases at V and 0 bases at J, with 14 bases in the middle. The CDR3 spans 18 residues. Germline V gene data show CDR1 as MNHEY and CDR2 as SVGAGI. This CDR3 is CASSYSSFRRSNTGELFF. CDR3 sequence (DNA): TGTGCCAGCAGTTACTCGAGTTTCCGGAGGTCGAACACCGGGGAGCTGTTTTTT.

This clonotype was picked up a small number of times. CDR3 DNA: TGTGCCAGCAGCTTAGCCGTCGGAGGAGAGACCCAGTACTTC. Encoded protein: CASSLAVGGETQYF. The genes are TRBV7-6 and TRBJ2-5, with a possible D match to TRBD2 (5 bases). CDR3 length: 14 residues. Germline assignment: CDR1 SGHVS and CDR2 FNYEAQ. Trimming removed 0 bases from V and 4 bases from J, with 9 bases in between.

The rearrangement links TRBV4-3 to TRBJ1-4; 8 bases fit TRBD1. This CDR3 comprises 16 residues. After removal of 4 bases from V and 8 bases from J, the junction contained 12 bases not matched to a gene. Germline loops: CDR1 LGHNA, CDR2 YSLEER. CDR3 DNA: TGCGCCAGCAGCCTTCGCCAGGGGGCTTTCCTCGAAAAACTGTTTTTT. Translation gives CASSLRQGAFLEKLFF.

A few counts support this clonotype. The CDR3 loop reads CASSPRTSGSPGYNEQFF. The DNA of the CDR3 is TGTGCCAGCTCACCCCGGACTAGCGGGAGCCCGGGGTACAATGAGCAGTTCTTC. This chain links TRBV18 with TRBJ2-1; 13 nucleotides align to TRBD2. Germline CDR1 is KGHSH and CDR2 is LQKENI. V trimming: 3 bases; J trimming: 4 bases; junction bases outside the gene matches: 9. This CDR3 is 18 amino acids long.

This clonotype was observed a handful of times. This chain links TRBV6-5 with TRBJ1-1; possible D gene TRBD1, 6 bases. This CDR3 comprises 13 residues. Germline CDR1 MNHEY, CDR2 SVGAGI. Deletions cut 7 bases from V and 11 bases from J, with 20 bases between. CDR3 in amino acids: CASTPEPQGRAFF. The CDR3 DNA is TGTGCCAGCACTCCCGAACCACAGGGTAGGGCTTTCTTT.

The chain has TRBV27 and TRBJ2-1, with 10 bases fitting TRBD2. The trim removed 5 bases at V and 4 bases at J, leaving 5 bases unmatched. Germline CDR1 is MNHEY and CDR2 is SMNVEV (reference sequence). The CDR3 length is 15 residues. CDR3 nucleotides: TGTGCCAGCAGTCCCGGGACTAGCGAATACAATGAGCAGTTCTTC. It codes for CASSPGTSEYNEQFF.

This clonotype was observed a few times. This chain's CDR3 is CSAPQGGSAFF. DNA for the CDR3: TGCAGTGCTCCCCAGGGGGGATCGGCTTTCTTT. The genes are TRBV20-1 and TRBJ1-1; TRBD1 agrees at 7 bases. CDR3 length: 11 residues. V was clipped by 5 bases and J by 11 bases; unmatched bases: 8. The germline CDR1 and CDR2 sequences are DFQATT and SNEGSKA (reference sequence).

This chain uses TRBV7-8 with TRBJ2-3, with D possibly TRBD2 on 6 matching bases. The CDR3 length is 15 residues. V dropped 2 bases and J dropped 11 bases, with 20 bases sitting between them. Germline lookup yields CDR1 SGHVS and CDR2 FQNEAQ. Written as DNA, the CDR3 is TGTGCCAGCAGCTTACCCCTGATTGTAAGGGGAGGGCAGTATTTT. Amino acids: CASSLPLIVRGGQYF.

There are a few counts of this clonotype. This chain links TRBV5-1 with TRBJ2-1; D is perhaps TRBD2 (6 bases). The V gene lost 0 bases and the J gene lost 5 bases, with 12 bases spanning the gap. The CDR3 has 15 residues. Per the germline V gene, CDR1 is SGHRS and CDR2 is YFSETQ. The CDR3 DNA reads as TGCGCCAGCAGCTTGGAAACTAGCCGGCACAATGAGCAGTTCTTC. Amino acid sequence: CASSLETSRHNEQFF. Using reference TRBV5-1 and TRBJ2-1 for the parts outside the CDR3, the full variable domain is KAGVTQTPRYLIKTRGQQVTLSCSPISGHRSVSWYQQTPGQGLQFLFEYFSETQRNKGNFPGRFSGRQFSNSRSEMNVSTLELGDSALYLCASSLETSRHNEQFFGPGTRLTVL.

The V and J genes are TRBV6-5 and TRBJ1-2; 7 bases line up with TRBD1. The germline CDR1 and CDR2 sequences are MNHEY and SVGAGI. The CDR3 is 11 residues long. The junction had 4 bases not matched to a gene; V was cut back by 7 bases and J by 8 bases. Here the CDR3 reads CASTDRVGYTF. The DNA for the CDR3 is TGTGCCAGCACCGACAGGGTCGGCTACACCTTC.

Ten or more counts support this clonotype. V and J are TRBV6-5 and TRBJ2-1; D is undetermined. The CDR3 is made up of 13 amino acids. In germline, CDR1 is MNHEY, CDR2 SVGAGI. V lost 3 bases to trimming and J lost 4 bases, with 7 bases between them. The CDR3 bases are TGTGCCAGCAGTTATGGAAGATACAATGAGCAGTTCTTC. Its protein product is CASSYGRYNEQFF.

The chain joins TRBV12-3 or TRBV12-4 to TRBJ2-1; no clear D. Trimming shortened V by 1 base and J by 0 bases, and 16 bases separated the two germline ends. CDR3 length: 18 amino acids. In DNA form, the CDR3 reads TGTGCCAGCAGTTTAGTGGTAAGGCGAACAAGCTCCTACAATGAGCAGTTCTTC. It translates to CASSLVVRRTSSYNEQFF.

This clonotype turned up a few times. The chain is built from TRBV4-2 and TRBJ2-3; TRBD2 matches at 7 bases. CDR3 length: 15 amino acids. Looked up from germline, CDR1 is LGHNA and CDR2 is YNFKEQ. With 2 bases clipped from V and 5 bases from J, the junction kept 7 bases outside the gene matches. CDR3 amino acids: CASSQRQGGEDTQYF. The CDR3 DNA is TGTGCCAGCAGCCAAAGGCAGGGAGGGGAAGATACGCAGTATTTT.